This T cell receptor (beta chain) was sequenced during a study of beta chain features in type 1 diabetes. Background on the study: Examined across all samples were over 85 million sorted cells.

The sequenced template was cDNA made from the entire isolated RNA. Sequencing produced, on average, approximately 970,000 reads for the stem cell-like memory T cell samples. The assay was immunoSEQ multiplex PCR, and TCRdb's table has in-frame clones only and misses some. The sample includes tens of thousands of clones, roughly 50% of them seen just once. Overall study findings and caveats: Any HLA-type effect on TCRB rearrangement remained unresolved here.

Sorting based on CD45RO/CCR7/CD25/CD127/CD95/CD27 separated CD4+ naive, central memory, regulatory and stem cell-like memory cells. Germline assignment: CDR1 SGHTA and CDR2 FQGTGA. CDR3 length: 15 residues. Trimming stripped 5 bases from V and 0 bases from J, with 14 bases between. A note on this clone: What it binds is unknown.

The sample was stem cell memory CD4+ T cells from blood. The V call is TRBV7-3, the J call TRBJ2-7, with D perhaps matching TRBD2 (7 bases). The receptor's source is a woman in her thirties in good health. CDR3 nucleotides: TGTGCCAGCAGCCTGGGGGGGGGCGCCTCCTACGAGCAGTACTTC. Translating it yields CASSLGGGASYEQYF.